This T cell receptor beta chain comes out of a study of blood T cell repertoires in COVID-19. Germline CDR1 and CDR2: SNHLY and FYNNEI. The CDR3 runs 13 residues. Trimming removed 0 bases at V and 10 bases at J, with 10 bases between. Using immunoSEQ multiplex PCR, the repertoire was profiled, and TCRdb retains in-frame clones only, with some absent. The data contain some 150,000 clones, about 90% of them singletons. This sequence was found in a woman in her fifties or sixties with acute or convalescent COVID-19. The sequencing input was peripheral blood. V and J are TRBV2 and TRBJ2-1, with D perhaps TRBD2 (5 bases). In nucleotides, the CDR3 is TGTGCCAGCAGTGAAGCGGAGGTCGGAGAGCAGTTCTTC. Protein sequence: CASSEAEVGEQFF.